The next 25 T cell receptor beta chains were all read from a single sample in a study of T cells in Graves' hyperthyroidism and ophthalmopathy. The CDR3 regions of TCR beta were amplified from RNA transcripts. RT-PCR in the first round (using the HTBI primer set) targeted the TCR CDR3. From the multiplex PCR reads, TCRdb called clonotypes with MiXCR, one entry per CDR3 protein. The sample records about 560,000 distinct CDR3 sequences, just over 45% being singletons. What was sequenced was peripheral blood or thyroid tissue (not recorded which). The receptors were gathered from a woman between 18 and 29 years old with Graves' hyperthyroidism.

This clonotype occurred a few times. The gene calls are TRBV24-1 and TRBJ1-5, with 7 bases aligning to TRBD1. After removal of 3 bases from V and 0 bases from J, the junction contained 13 bases not matched to a gene. The germline gives CDR1 KGHDR, CDR2 SFDVKD. The CDR3 has 19 residues. The CDR3 bases are TGTGCCACCAGTGATCCCTCGGAGCAGGGGGGTCTTAGCAATCAGCCCCAGCATTTT. Its protein product is CATSDPSEQGGLSNQPQHF.

This chain links TRBV20-1 with TRBJ2-7; 7 bases are a match to TRBD1. The CDR3 sequence is 13 residues long. V gave up 1 base and J gave up 3 bases; unmatched junction bases: 3. Germline-derived CDR1 and CDR2 are DFQATT and SNEGSKA (reference sequence). Written as DNA, the CDR3 is TGCAGTGCTAGAGTTAGGACAGGCTACGAGCAGTACTTC. The encoded protein is CSARVRTGYEQYF.

The chain has TRBV15 and TRBJ1-5, with TRBD1 as a possible D gene (6 bases). Germline V lookup: CDR1 LNHNV, CDR2 YYDKDF (reference sequence). The CDR3 extends over 16 amino acids. The V gene lost 3 bases and the J gene lost 6 bases, with 18 bases spanning the gap. The CDR3 loop is CATSRVGGLGGQPQHF. The DNA for the CDR3 is TGTGCCACCAGCAGGGTGGGGGGGCTCGGCGGTCAGCCCCAGCATTTT.

This clonotype appeared once. This chain connects TRBV2 to TRBJ1-2; the D gene is possibly TRBD1 (5 bases). Germline V gene data show CDR1 as SNHLY and CDR2 as FYNNEI. This CDR3 has 16 residues. V was pared by 3 bases and J by 4 bases, with 18 bases between. The CDR3 DNA reads TGTGCCAGCAGTGATCCGCGACAGAAGGGTAGCTATGGCTACACCTTC. It yields the protein CASSDPRQKGSYGYTF. The whole variable domain, filled in from reference TRBV2 and TRBJ1-2, reads EPEVTQTPSHQVTQMGQEVILRCVPISNHLYFYWYRQILGQKVEFLVSFYNNEISEKSEIFDDQFSVERPDGSNFTLKIRSTKLEDSAMYFCASSDPRQKGSYGYTFGSGTRLTVV.

On this clonotype: A much larger clone sits a single nucleotide away, making a read error possible. The chain joins TRBV12-3 or TRBV12-4 to TRBJ1-5, with 9 bases that match TRBD1. The CDR3 totals 15 residues. Trimming at V came to 5 bases and at J to 12 bases, leaving 14 bases not matched to a gene. The CDR3 region has the DNA TGTGCCAGCAGTCCGGGACAGGGCCCTAGGGGTTACCAGCATTTT. Translation: CASSPGQGPRGYQHF.

This clonotype was observed a single time. The chain employs TRBV12-3 or TRBV12-4 and TRBJ2-5, with TRBD2 identical over 13 bases. With V trimmed by 2 bases and J by 2 bases, 5 bases remained unmatched. The CDR3 totals 17 residues. The CDR3 loop reads CASSLKGLAGKQETQYF. The CDR3 DNA follows: TGTGCCAGCAGTTTAAAGGGACTAGCGGGGAAGCAAGAGACCCAGTACTTC.

Many counts were recorded for this clonotype. This chain links TRBV2 with TRBJ2-7; possibly TRBD2 for D (6 bases). The CDR3 runs 13 residues. CDR1 is SNHLY, CDR2 FYNNEI, per germline. Trimming took off 4 bases at V and 0 bases at J, with 7 bases between the two ends. The CDR3 spells CASSGDFSYEQYF. The CDR3 region has the DNA TGTGCCAGCAGTGGGGACTTCTCCTACGAGCAGTACTTC.

This clonotype was observed once. DNA of the CDR3: TGTGCCAGCAGCCAAGGCGGACATCCGAACACTGAAGCTTTCTTT. Residues: CASSQGGHPNTEAFF. The chain recombines TRBV7-3 with TRBJ1-1; possibly TRBD1 for D (5 bases). This CDR3 spans 15 amino acids. Deletions cut 5 bases from V and 1 base from J, with 14 bases between. Germline V lookup: CDR1 SGHTA, CDR2 FQGTGA.

This clonotype was recorded many times. This chain links TRBV7-8 with TRBJ1-1; the D is unclear. Trimming removed 5 bases from V and 0 bases from J, with 13 bases in between. CDR1 is SGHVS, CDR2 FQNEAQ, per germline. This CDR3 region has 15 residues. DNA for the CDR3: TGTGCCAGCAGCCTCAGGACGGTCATGAACACTGAAGCTTTCTTT. Its translation is CASSLRTVMNTEAFF.

The chain recombines TRBV5-1 with TRBJ2-7, with no clear D. The J call is in doubt because the DNA end fits TRBJ2-1 better. Germline assignment: CDR1 SGHRS and CDR2 YFSETQ. The CDR3 contains 14 residues. The CDR3 DNA follows: TGCGCCAGCACCCCGCGGAGCGACTCCTACGAGCAGTTCTTC. Amino acid sequence: CASTPRSDSYEQFF.

This clonotype was observed at least ten times. This rearrangement joins TRBV2 to TRBJ1-2, with 7 bases identical to TRBD1. CDR3 length: 12 residues. Germline assignment: CDR1 SNHLY and CDR2 FYNNEI. Losses at the gene ends were 7 bases for V and 5 bases for J; bases not matched to a gene: 4. CDR3 residues: CASTTGVYGYTF. The CDR3 region has the DNA TGTGCCAGCACTACAGGGGTTTATGGCTACACCTTC.

V gene TRBV7-8 combines with J gene TRBJ1-1, with D tentatively TRBD1 (5 bases). The CDR3 is made up of 13 amino acids. V was shortened by 7 bases and J by 3 bases, with 12 bases between the two germline ends. CDR1 SGHVS and CDR2 FQNEAQ come from the germline V gene. The CDR3 coding sequence is TGTGCCAGCACCAACGAGGGGCACACTGAAGCTTTCTTT. It translates to CASTNEGHTEAFF.

On this clonotype itself: A read error is possible here, since a much larger clone lies one base away. This rearrangement joins TRBV7-9 to TRBJ1-2; no definite D call. Trimming stripped 4 bases from V and 5 bases from J, with 14 bases between. The CDR3 has 14 amino acids. Germline CDR1 is SEHNR and CDR2 is FQNEAQ (reference sequence). CDR3 coding DNA: TGTGCCAGCAGCTCAAAAGGGCCGGGGTATGGCTACACCTTC. This sequence encodes CASSSKGPGYGYTF.

About this clonotype: Being one base from a much bigger clone, this may be a read error. The rearrangement uses TRBV29-1 and TRBJ1-1; D not resolved. The V gene lost 1 base and the J gene lost 1 base, with 10 bases spanning the gap. In germline, CDR1 is SQVTM, CDR2 ANQGSEA. This CDR3 spans 14 amino acids. CDR3 DNA sequence: TGCAGCGTTGAAGTGGGGTACGGGAACACTGAAGCTTTCTTT. Translated: CSVEVGYGNTEAFF.

This clonotype was counted once. Given a much more abundant clone one base away, this may be a read error. The genes are TRBV11-2 and TRBJ2-5, with D perhaps matching TRBD1 or TRBD2 (6 bases each). Germline V gives CDR1 SGHAT, CDR2 FQNNGV. The CDR3 is made up of 14 amino acids. CDR3 sequence (DNA): TGTGCCAGCAGCCAATTCGGGGGCAGAGAGGCCCAGTACTTC. As protein: CASSQFGGREAQYF.

This clonotype was picked up many times. The chain employs TRBV10-3 and TRBJ2-7, with a tentative D call TRBD1 (6 bases). Germline lookup yields CDR1 ENHRY and CDR2 SYGVKD. V was shortened by 3 bases and J by 5 bases, with 14 bases between the two germline ends. This CDR3 region has 14 residues. The CDR3 sequence: CAISEQQGVHEQYF. The CDR3 coding sequence is TGTGCCATCAGTGAACAACAGGGAGTCCACGAGCAGTACTTC.

The sample holds many counts of this clonotype. CDR3: CATRPPGTRVETEAFF. The DNA for the CDR3 is TGTGCCACCCGCCCCCCTGGGACACGGGTGGAGACTGAAGCTTTCTTT. The genes are TRBV10-3 and TRBJ1-1, with a tentative D call TRBD1 (6 bases). This CDR3 is built from 16 residues. Trimming shortened V by 10 bases and J by 5 bases, and 26 bases separated the two germline ends. Germline V gene data show CDR1 as ENHRY and CDR2 as SYGVKD.

Comments on this clonotype: A much bigger clone sits one base away, suggesting this may be a read error. V gene TRBV7-3 combines with J gene TRBJ2-7; D remains unclear. Germline assignment: CDR1 SGHTA and CDR2 FQGTGA. The CDR3 sequence is 12 residues long. This CDR3 is CASSLNPYGQYF. The CDR3 coding sequence is TGTGCCAGCAGCTTAAACCCCTACGGGCAGTACTTC.

This clonotype was counted at least ten times. V is TRBV2 and J is TRBJ1-1; D perhaps matches TRBD1 (5 bases). The germline V and J ends were trimmed by 5 bases and 0 bases, with 10 bases remaining between them. This CDR3 comprises 14 residues. The germline CDR1 and CDR2 sequences are SNHLY and FYNNEI. The CDR3 here is CASSRGEMNTEAFF. CDR3 bases: TGTGCCAGCAGTCGAGGGGAAATGAACACTGAAGCTTTCTTT.

This clonotype turned up a few times. The V and J genes are TRBV9 and TRBJ2-5, with TRBD2 matching over 9 bases. Trimming at V came to 0 bases and at J to 5 bases, leaving 8 bases not matched to a gene. Germline-derived CDR1 and CDR2 are SGDLS and YYNGEE. This CDR3 spans 16 amino acids. The CDR3 region is CASSVVDSGSRETQYF. The CDR3 DNA follows: TGTGCCAGCAGCGTAGTGGATAGCGGGAGTCGGGAGACCCAGTACTTC.

This clonotype has only a few counts. The chain joins TRBV20-1 to TRBJ1-3; D is undetermined. V lost 2 bases to trimming and J lost 0 bases, with 2 bases between them. The CDR3 totals 12 residues. Germline values: CDR1 DFQATT, CDR2 SNEGSKA (reference sequence). The CDR3 DNA is TGCAGTGCTAGAACCTCTGGAAACACCATATATTTT. This encodes CSARTSGNTIYF.

The chain employs TRBV2 and TRBJ2-7, with 9 bases aligning to TRBD2. The junction had 9 bases not matched to a gene; V was cut back by 7 bases and J by 2 bases. The CDR3 contains 15 residues. Germline lookup yields CDR1 SNHLY and CDR2 FYNNEI. CDR3 nucleotide sequence: TGTGCCAGCAAGGCTAGGACTAGCGAGACCTACGAGCAGTACTTC. This encodes CASKARTSETYEQYF. The full variable domain, in which reference TRBV2 and TRBJ2-7 provide the parts outside the CDR3, is EPEVTQTPSHQVTQMGQEVILRCVPISNHLYFYWYRQILGQKVEFLVSFYNNEISEKSEIFDDQFSVERPDGSNFTLKIRSTKLEDSAMYFCASKARTSETYEQYFGPGTRLTVT.

A note on this clonotype: Possible read error: a much larger clone is one base away. V gene TRBV7-2 combines with J gene TRBJ1-5, with D uncertain. The CDR3 consists of 12 residues. Germline lookup yields CDR1 SGHTA and CDR2 FQGNSA. The V and J ends lost 0 bases and 6 bases respectively, with 3 bases between them. The DNA for the CDR3 is TGTGCCAGCAGCTTAGCGTGTCAGCCCCAGCATTTT. Translation gives CASSLACQPQHF.

This clonotype was counted many times. V gene TRBV7-8 combines with J gene TRBJ1-2; the D gene is possibly TRBD1 (5 bases). Between the trimmed V and J ends, which lost 1 base and 4 bases, there was a span of 13 bases. The germline gives CDR1 SGHVS, CDR2 FQNEAQ. The CDR3 has 15 residues. The CDR3 DNA is TGTGCCAGCAGCTTAGGAGGCGGGGGAGGCTATGGCTACACCTTC. Translation: CASSLGGGGGYGYTF.

The chain joins TRBV20-1 to TRBJ1-5, with D hard to call. The germline V gene encodes CDR1 DFQATT and CDR2 SNEGSKA (reference sequence). The CDR3 extends over 15 amino acids. V lost 0 bases and J 0 bases, leaving 9 bases between the germline ends. The CDR3 DNA reads TGCAGTGCTAGAGATAGCGGCAATAGCAATCAGCCCCAGCATTTT. It translates to CSARDSGNSNQPQHF.